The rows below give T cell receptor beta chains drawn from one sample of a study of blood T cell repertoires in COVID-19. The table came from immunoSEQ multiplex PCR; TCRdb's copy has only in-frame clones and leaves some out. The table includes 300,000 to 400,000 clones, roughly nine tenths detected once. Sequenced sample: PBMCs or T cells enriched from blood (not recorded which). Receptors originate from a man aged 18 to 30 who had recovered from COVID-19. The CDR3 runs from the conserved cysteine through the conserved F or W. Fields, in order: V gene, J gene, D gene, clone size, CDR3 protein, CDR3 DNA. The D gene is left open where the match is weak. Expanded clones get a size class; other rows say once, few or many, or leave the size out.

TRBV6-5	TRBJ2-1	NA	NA	CASSRGTPLNEQFF	TGTGCCAGCAGTCGCGGGACGCCCCTCAATGAGCAGTTCTTC
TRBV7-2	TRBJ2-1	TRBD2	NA	CASSLGLAGATEQFF	TGTGCCAGCAGCTTAGGGCTAGCGGGAGCAACTGAGCAGTTCTTC
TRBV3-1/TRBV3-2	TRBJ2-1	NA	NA	CASSQGILQGSEQFF	TGTGCCAGCAGCCAAGGGATACTCCAGGGCTCTGAGCAGTTCTTC
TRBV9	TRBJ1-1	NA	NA	CASSPIRHLTEAFF	TGTGCCAGCAGTCCAATTCGACACCTCACTGAAGCTTTCTTT
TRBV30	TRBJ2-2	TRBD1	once	CAWIQGGLNGRANTGELFF	TGTGCCTGGATTCAAGGGGGCCTAAATGGACGCGCGAACACCGGGGAGCTGTTTTTT
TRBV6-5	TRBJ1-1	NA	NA	CASSYLGEAFF	TGTGCCAGCAGTTACCTAGGTGAAGCTTTCTTT
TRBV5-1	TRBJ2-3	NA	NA	CASSLARSSSTDTQYF	TGCGCCAGCAGCTTGGCCCGGTCCTCTAGCACAGATACGCAGTATTTT
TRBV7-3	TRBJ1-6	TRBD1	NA	CASSVQGGYNSPLHF	TGTGCCAGCAGCGTACAGGGGGGGTATAATTCACCCCTCCACTTT
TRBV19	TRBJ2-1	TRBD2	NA	CASKGLAGVTNEQFF	TGTGCCAGTAAGGGACTAGCGGGAGTGACCAATGAGCAGTTCTTC
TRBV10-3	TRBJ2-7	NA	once	CAISEGSGRPSYEQYF	TGTGCCATCAGTGAGGGGTCGGGGAGACCCTCCTACGAGCAGTACTTC
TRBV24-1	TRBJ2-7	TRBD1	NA	CATSDSTGGSLYEQYF	TGTGCCACCAGTGATTCTACAGGGGGCTCCCTCTACGAGCAGTACTTC
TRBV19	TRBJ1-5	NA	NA	CASQTGVNQPQHF	TGTGCCAGCCAGACAGGTGTGAATCAGCCCCAGCATTTT
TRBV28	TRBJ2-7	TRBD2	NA	CASRRLAGANEQYF	TGTGCCAGCAGAAGACTAGCGGGAGCTAACGAGCAGTACTTC
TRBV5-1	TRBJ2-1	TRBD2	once	CASSLGPSGRGSYNEQFF	TGCGCCAGCAGCTTGGGCCCTAGCGGGAGGGGCTCCTACAATGAGCAGTTCTTC
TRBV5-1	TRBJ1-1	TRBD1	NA	CASSLLAGQRNTEAFF	TGCGCCAGCAGCTTACTAGCGGGACAGAGAAACACTGAAGCTTTCTTT
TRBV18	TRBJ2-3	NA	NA	CASSQGSTDTQYF	TGTGCCAGCTCCCAGGGGAGCACAGATACGCAGTATTTT
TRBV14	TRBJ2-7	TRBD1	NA	CASSQSGQVYEQYF	TGTGCCAGCAGCCAATCGGGACAGGTCTACGAGCAGTACTTC
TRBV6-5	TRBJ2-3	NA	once	CASSYSAGDTDTQYF	TGTGCCAGCAGTTATTCGGCAGGGGACACAGATACGCAGTATTTT
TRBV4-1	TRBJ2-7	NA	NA	CASSRSPTYLYEQYF	TGCGCCAGCAGCCGTTCCCCTACGTACCTTTACGAGCAGTACTTC
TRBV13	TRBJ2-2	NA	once	CASSRTGGDTGELFF	TGTGCCAGCAGCCGCACCGGAGGGGACACCGGGGAGCTGTTTTTT
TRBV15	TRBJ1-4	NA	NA	CATSRTRDWGEKLFF	TGTGCCACCAGCCGTACCCGGGACTGGGGTGAAAAACTGTTTTTT
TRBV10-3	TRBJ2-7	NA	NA	CAISAGTGVYEQYF	TGTGCCATCTCCGCGGGGACTGGAGTCTACGAGCAGTACTTC
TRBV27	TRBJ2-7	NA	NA	CASSTFRVPSYEQYF	TGTGCCAGCAGTACATTCAGGGTACCCTCCTACGAGCAGTACTTC
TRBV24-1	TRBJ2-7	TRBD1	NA	CATSTIRDRAEEQYF	TGTGCCACCAGCACTATCCGGGACAGGGCTGAGGAGCAGTACTTC
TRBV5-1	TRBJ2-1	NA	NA	CASFAAPPNNEQFF	TGCGCCAGCTTTGCTGCGCCGCCAAACAATGAGCAGTTCTTC
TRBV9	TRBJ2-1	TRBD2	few	CASSAKGRTSGRVNEQFF	TGTGCCAGCAGCGCGAAAGGTAGAACTAGCGGGAGGGTAAATGAGCAGTTCTTC
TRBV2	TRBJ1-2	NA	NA	CASVNSNYGYTF	TGTGCCAGCGTTAACAGTAACTATGGCTACACCTTC
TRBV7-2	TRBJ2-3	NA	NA	CASSWTFTDTQYF	TGTGCCAGCAGCTGGACTTTCACAGATACGCAGTATTTT
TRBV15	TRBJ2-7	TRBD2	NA	CATSRDTSGVQYF	TGTGCCACCAGCAGAGATACTAGCGGGGTACAGTACTTC
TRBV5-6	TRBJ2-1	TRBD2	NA	CASSQSGRALLDEQFF	TGTGCCAGCAGTCAGAGCGGGAGGGCCCTTTTAGATGAGCAGTTCTTC
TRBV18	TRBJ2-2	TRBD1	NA	CASSPPGQGNTGELFF	TGTGCCAGCTCACCTCCGGGACAGGGGAACACCGGGGAGCTGTTTTTT
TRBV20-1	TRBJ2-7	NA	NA	CSARLALEQYF	TGCAGTGCTAGACTAGCCCTCGAGCAGTACTTC
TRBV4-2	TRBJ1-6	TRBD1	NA	CASSQRTGENSPLHF	TGTGCCAGCAGCCAAAGGACAGGCGAGAATTCACCCCTCCACTTT
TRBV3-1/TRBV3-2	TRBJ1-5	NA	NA	CASSHGYSNQPQHF	TGTGCCAGCAGCCACGGTTATAGCAATCAGCCCCAGCATTTT
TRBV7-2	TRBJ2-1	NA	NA	CASSSISTPYNEQFF	TGTGCCAGCAGCTCAATAAGCACCCCCTACAATGAGCAGTTCTTC
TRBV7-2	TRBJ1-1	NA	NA	CASSLVYRNTEAFF	TGTGCCAGCAGCTTAGTGTACAGGAACACTGAAGCTTTCTTT
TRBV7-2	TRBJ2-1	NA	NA	CASSLGGGTVVYNEQFF	TGTGCCAGCAGCCTAGGAGGGGGGACAGTTGTCTACAATGAGCAGTTCTTC
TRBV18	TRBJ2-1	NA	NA	CASSPQGPFGNEQFF	TGTGCCAGCTCACCGCAGGGTCCGTTCGGCAATGAGCAGTTCTTC
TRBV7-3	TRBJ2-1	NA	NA	CASSLTGDEQFF	TGTGCCAGCAGCTTAACAGGGGATGAGCAGTTCTTC
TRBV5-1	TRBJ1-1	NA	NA	CASSAEVNTEAFF	TGCGCCAGCAGCGCGGAAGTGAACACTGAAGCTTTCTTT
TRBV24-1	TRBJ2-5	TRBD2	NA	CATSEIAGGIQETQYF	TGTGCCACCAGTGAAATAGCGGGAGGGATCCAAGAGACCCAGTACTTC
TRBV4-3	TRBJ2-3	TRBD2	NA	CASSPTGLAGYTDTQYF	TGCGCCAGCAGCCCGACTGGACTAGCGGGATACACAGATACGCAGTATTTT
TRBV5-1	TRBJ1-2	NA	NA	CASSEREVVDGYTF	TGCGCCAGCAGCGAGAGGGAGGTGGTGGATGGCTACACCTTC
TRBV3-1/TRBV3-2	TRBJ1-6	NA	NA	CASSPGSADNSPLHF	TGTGCCAGCAGCCCCGGGTCGGCCGATAATTCACCCCTCCACTTT
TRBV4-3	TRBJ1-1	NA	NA	CASSQRVDEAEAFF	TGCGCCAGCAGCCAGCGAGTTGATGAGGCTGAAGCTTTCTTT
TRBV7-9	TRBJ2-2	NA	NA	CASSPPRSGWGELFF	TGTGCCAGCAGCCCACCCCGGTCAGGGTGGGGGGAGCTGTTTTTT
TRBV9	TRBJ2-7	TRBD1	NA	CASSPRTGLKLYEQYF	TGTGCCAGCAGCCCCCGGACAGGTTTGAAGCTCTACGAGCAGTACTTC
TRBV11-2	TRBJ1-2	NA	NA	CASSSRRGSGYTF	TGTGCCAGCAGCTCCCGGCGGGGGAGCGGCTACACCTTC
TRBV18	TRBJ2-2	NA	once	CASSRPGTFANTGELFF	TGTGCCAGCTCACGACCTGGGACTTTTGCGAACACCGGGGAGCTGTTTTTT
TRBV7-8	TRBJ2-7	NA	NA	CASSFSRFPSYYEQYF	TGTGCCAGCAGCTTCTCGAGGTTTCCCTCCTACTACGAGCAGTACTTC